This T cell receptor (beta chain) was obtained from a study of spatial heterogeneity in lung cancer. All TCR cDNA molecules were individually tagged with a unique molecular identifier. Each CDR3 protein gets one entry after TCRdb re-called the 5' RACE reads with MiXCR. The data contain tens of thousands of distinct CDR3 sequences, more than 10% of them singletons. Time point noted: sample taken at primary tumor resection. Tumor, nontumor lung or frozen PBMC supplied whole RNA, sequenced without sorting. The ends lost 2 bases at V and 7 bases at J; junction bases unmatched: 8. The CDR3 loop spans 15 amino acids. Germline CDR1 reads SEHNR; CDR2 reads FQNEAQ (reference sequence). Findings of the study overall: Ubiquitous expanded tumor TCRs surfaced in blood more at resection than they did at follow-up.

The table lists this clonotype with a few counts. Antigen: not known. This specimen was PBMCs, taken at surgery. The receptor was isolated from a male donor with early-stage non-small cell lung cancer. V gene TRBV7-9 combines with J gene TRBJ2-7; TRBD2 agrees at 10 bases. CDR3 region: CASSLFLAGVEEQYF. The CDR3 DNA sequence: TGTGCCAGCAGCTTATTCCTAGCGGGAGTAGAAGAGCAGTACTTC. The full variable domain, rest sourced from reference TRBV7-9 and TRBJ2-7, is DTGVSQNPRHKITKRGQNVTFRCDPISEHNRLYWYRQTLGQGPEFLTYFQNEAQLEKSRLLSDRFSAERPKGSFSTLEIQRTEQGDSAMYLCASSLFLAGVEEQYFGPGTRLTVT.